This is a list of T cell receptor beta chains from one sample in a study of blood T cell repertoires in COVID-19. Sequencing was performed with immunoSEQ multiplex PCR; in TCRdb, only in-frame clones are kept and a portion is missing. The top ten hold roughly a tenth of the sample, which has hundreds of thousands of clones, roughly 80% seen once. Sequences were obtained from peripheral blood. The origin of the receptors is an elderly woman with acute or convalescent COVID-19. CDR3s include the opening cysteine and the closing phenylalanine or tryptophan. The D gene is left open where the match is weak. Clone size is shown for a subset of rows, as once, few, many or a class of expanded clone.

v_gene	j_gene	abundance	d_gene	CDR3nt	CDR3aa
TRBV7-2	TRBJ2-5	.	TRBD2	TGTGCCAGCAGCCCCCCGGTTTCCCAGGCAGCGGGGGACCAAGAGACCCAGTACTTC	CASSPPVSQAAGDQETQYF
TRBV12-5	TRBJ2-7	few	.	TGTGCTAGTGGTCTCAACAGGGCTGAGCAGTACTTC	CASGLNRAEQYF
TRBV30	TRBJ2-3	.	TRBD2	TGTGCCTGGAGTCGGGCGCTAGCGGGGGTCACAGATACGCAGTATTTT	CAWSRALAGVTDTQYF
TRBV24-1	TRBJ1-1	few	TRBD1	TGTGCCTCCAGATCGGGGACAGGGGTCGAAAACACTGAAGCTTTCTTT	CASRSGTGVENTEAFF
TRBV11-2	TRBJ1-2	.	.	TGTGCCAGCGATAACAGGGACGGCTACACCTTC	CASDNRDGYTF
TRBV19	TRBJ2-6	.	.	TGTGCCAGTAGTATAGGCCCCTACTCTGGGGCCAACGTCCTGACTTTC	CASSIGPYSGANVLTF
TRBV11-2	TRBJ2-5	.	.	TGTGCCAGCAGCTTAGTCAGGGAGACCCAGTACTTC	CASSLVRETQYF
TRBV6-2/TRBV6-3	TRBJ2-1	.	.	TGTGCCAGCTGCCTAGCCGTCCACTCCTACAATGAGCAGTTCTTC	CASCLAVHSYNEQFF
TRBV6-5	TRBJ2-3	.	.	TGTGCCAGCAGTTACGGCTCGGGGGTCACAGATACGCAGTATTTT	CASSYGSGVTDTQYF
TRBV4-2	TRBJ2-2	.	.	TGTGCCAGCAGCCAAGGGCAGGACTGGAACACCGGGGAGCTGTTTTTT	CASSQGQDWNTGELFF
TRBV20-1	TRBJ1-2	.	.	TGCAGTGCTAGTCCCGGGGGATACGGTGGCTACACCTTC	CSASPGGYGGYTF
TRBV2	TRBJ2-2	.	TRBD2	TGTGCCAGCAGGGGGGGACTAGCGGGAGTAGGGTACGGGACCGGGGAGCTGTTTTTT	CASRGGLAGVGYGTGELFF
TRBV7-6	TRBJ1-2	.	.	TGTGCCAGCAGCTCTTATGGGATTAGGGACTCCTCCGGGATCTATGGCTACACCTTC	CASSSYGIRDSSGIYGYTF
TRBV12-3/TRBV12-4	TRBJ1-6	.	TRBD1	TGTGCCAGCAGCCCCGGACAGGGGACACCCCTCCACTTT	CASSPGQGTPLHF
TRBV19	TRBJ2-3	.	TRBD2	TGTGCCAGTAGTAAACTAGCGGGAGTAGATACGCAGTATTTT	CASSKLAGVDTQYF
TRBV5-1	TRBJ2-2	.	.	TGCGCCAGCAGCTTGGTTCTGACAGGCGGGTACACCGGGGAGCTGTTTTTT	CASSLVLTGGYTGELFF
TRBV3-1/TRBV3-2	TRBJ1-5	.	TRBD1	TGTGCCAGCAGCCACGACAGGGGCCGAGGTTTATTGCACAATCAGCCCCAGCATTTT	CASSHDRGRGLLHNQPQHF
TRBV9	TRBJ1-6	.	TRBD1	TGTGCCAGCAGCGTCGGCCCCGGGACAGGTCGCTCACCCCTCCACTTT	CASSVGPGTGRSPLHF
TRBV7-9	TRBJ2-3	.	.	TGTGCCAGCAGCTTCCTCAGCGGCACAGATACGCAGTATTTT	CASSFLSGTDTQYF
TRBV7-8	TRBJ2-1	.	TRBD1	TGTGCCAGCAGCCCGGACAGGGCGTCTGCGTCCTACAATGAGCAGTTCTTC	CASSPDRASASYNEQFF
TRBV6-2/TRBV6-3	TRBJ1-1	.	.	TGTGCCAGCAGTTACTTATCCAGGGAAGCTTTCTTT	CASSYLSREAFF
TRBV19	TRBJ2-1	.	TRBD2	TGTGCCAGTAGTATAGTCTGGCGGGAGGGGGGTGAGCAGTTCTTC	CASSIVWREGGEQFF